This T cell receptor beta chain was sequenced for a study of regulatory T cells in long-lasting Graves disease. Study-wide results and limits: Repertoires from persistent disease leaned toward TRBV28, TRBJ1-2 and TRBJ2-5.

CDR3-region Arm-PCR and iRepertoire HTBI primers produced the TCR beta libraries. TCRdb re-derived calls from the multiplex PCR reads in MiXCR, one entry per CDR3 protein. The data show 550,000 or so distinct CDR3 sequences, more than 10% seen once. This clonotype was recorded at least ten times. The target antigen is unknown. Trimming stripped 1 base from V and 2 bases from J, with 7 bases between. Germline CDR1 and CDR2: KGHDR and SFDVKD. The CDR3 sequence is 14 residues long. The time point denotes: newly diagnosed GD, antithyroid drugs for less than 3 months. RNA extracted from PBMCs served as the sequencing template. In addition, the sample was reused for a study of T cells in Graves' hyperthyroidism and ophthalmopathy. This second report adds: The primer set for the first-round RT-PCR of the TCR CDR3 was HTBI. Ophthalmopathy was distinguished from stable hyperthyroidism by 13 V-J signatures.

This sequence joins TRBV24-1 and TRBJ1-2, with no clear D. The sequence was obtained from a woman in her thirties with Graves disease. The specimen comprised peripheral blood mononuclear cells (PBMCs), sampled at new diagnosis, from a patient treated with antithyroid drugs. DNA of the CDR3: TGTGCCACCAGTGATTTTAAAGCAAACTATGGCTACACCTTC. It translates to CATSDFKANYGYTF.